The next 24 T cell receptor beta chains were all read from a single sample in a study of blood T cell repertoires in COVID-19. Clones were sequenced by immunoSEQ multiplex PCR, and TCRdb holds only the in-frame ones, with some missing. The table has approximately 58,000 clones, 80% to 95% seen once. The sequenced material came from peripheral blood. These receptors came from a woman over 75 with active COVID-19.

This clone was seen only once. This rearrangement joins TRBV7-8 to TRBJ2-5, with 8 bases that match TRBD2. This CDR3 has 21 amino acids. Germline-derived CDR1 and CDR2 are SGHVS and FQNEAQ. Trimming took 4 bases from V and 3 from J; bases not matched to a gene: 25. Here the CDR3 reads CASSSKEGGFLISGVEETQYF. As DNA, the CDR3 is TGTGCCAGCAGCTCCAAGGAGGGGGGGTTTTTGATTAGCGGGGTCGAAGAGACCCAGTACTTC. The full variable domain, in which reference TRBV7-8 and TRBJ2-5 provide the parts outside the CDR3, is GAGVSQSPRYKVAKRGQDVALRCDPISGHVSLFWYQQALGQGPEFLTYFQNEAQLDKSGLPSDRFFAERPEGSVSTLKIQRTQQEDSAVYLCASSSKEGGFLISGVEETQYFGPGTRLLVL.

The CDR3 DNA reads as TGCAGCGTTGAGGGCAGGGGAAGGTCGGATAGGAGGAATGAGCAGTTCTTC. It encodes CSVEGRGRSDRRNEQFF. The genes are TRBV29-1 and TRBJ2-1; possibly TRBD1 for D (6 bases). The CDR3 spans 17 residues. In germline, CDR1 is SQVTM, CDR2 ANQGSEA. V gave up 3 bases and J gave up 7 bases, with 25 bases separating them.

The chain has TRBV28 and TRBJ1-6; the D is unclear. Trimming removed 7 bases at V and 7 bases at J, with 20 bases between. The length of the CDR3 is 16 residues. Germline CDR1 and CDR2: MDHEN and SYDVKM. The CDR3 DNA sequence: TGTGCCAGCAAGGATCAAAGTGGAGTAACAAATTCACCCCTCCACTTT. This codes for CASKDQSGVTNSPLHF. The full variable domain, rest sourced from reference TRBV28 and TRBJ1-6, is DVKVTQSSRYLVKRTGEKVFLECVQDMDHENMFWYRQDPGLGLRLIYFSYDVKMKEKGDIPEGYSVSREKKERFSLILESASTNQTSMYLCASKDQSGVTNSPLHFGNGTRLTVT.

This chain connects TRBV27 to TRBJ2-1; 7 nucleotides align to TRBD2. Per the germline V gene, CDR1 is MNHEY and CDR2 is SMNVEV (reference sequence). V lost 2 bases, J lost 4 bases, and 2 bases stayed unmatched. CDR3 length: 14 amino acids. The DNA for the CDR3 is TGTGCCAGCAGTTTAGCGGGGGAGTACAATGAGCAGTTCTTC. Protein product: CASSLAGEYNEQFF.

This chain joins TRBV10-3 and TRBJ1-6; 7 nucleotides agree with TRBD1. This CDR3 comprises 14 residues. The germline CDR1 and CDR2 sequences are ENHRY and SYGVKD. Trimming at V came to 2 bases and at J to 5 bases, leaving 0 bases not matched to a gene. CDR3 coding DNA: TGTGCCATCAGTGAGGGGACAGATAATTCACCCCTCCACTTT. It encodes CAISEGTDNSPLHF.

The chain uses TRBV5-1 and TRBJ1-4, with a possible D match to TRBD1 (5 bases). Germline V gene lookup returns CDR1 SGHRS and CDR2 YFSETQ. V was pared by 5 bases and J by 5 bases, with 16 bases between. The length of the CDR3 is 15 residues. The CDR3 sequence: CASRNNRQPNEKLFF. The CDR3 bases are TGCGCCAGCAGAAATAATAGACAGCCCAATGAAAAACTGTTTTTT.

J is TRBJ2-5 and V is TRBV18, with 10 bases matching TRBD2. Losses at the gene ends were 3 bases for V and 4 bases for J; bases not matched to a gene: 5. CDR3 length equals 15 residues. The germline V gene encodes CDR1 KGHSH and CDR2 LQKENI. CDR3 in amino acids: CASSPSGREGETQYF. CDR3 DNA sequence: TGTGCCAGCTCACCGAGCGGGAGGGAGGGAGAGACCCAGTACTTC. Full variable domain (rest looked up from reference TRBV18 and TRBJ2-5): NAGVMQNPRHLVRRRGQEARLRCSPMKGHSHVYWYRQLPEEGLKFMVYLQKENIIDESGMPKERFSAEFPKEGPSILRIQQVVRGDSAAYFCASSPSGREGETQYFGPGTRLLVL.

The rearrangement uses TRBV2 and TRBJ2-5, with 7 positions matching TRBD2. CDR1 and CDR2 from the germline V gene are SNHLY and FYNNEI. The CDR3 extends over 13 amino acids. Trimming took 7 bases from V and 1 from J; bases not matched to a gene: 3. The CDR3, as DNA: TGTGCCAGCAATTGGGGGGGCCAAGAGACCCAGTACTTC. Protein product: CASNWGGQETQYF.

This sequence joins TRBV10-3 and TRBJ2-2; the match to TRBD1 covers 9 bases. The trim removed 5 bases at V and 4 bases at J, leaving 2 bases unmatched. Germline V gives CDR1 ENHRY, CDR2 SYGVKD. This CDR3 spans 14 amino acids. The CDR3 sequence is CAISTGGSTGELFF. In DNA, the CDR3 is TGTGCCATCAGTACAGGGGGCAGCACCGGGGAGCTGTTTTTT.

CDR3 loop: CASSEAGTGSGTEAFF. DNA of the CDR3: TGTGCCAGCAGTGAAGCTGGGACAGGGAGTGGGACTGAAGCTTTCTTT. This chain uses TRBV6-1 with TRBJ1-1; 9 bases line up with TRBD1. Losses at the gene ends were 0 bases for V and 5 bases for J; bases not matched to a gene: 7. The CDR3 consists of 16 residues. From germline, CDR1 is MNHNS and CDR2 SASEGT.

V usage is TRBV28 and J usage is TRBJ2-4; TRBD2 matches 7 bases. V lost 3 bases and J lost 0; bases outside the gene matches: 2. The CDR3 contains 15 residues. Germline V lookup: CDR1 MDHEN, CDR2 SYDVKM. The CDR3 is CASSFSGIAKNIQYF. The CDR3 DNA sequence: TGTGCCAGCAGTTTCAGCGGGATAGCCAAAAACATTCAGTACTTC.

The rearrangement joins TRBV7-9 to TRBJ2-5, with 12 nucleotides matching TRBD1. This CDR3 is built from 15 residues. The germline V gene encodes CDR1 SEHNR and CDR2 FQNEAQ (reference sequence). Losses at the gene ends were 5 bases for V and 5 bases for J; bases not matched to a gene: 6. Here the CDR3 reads CASSQGQGAWETQYF. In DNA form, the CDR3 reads TGTGCCAGCAGCCAGGGACAGGGGGCGTGGGAGACCCAGTACTTC.

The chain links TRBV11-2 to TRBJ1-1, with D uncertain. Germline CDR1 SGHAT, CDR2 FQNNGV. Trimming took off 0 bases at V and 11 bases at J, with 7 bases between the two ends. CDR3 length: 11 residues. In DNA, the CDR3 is TGTGCCAGCAGCTTAGATCACGCGGCTTTCTTT. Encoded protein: CASSLDHAAFF.

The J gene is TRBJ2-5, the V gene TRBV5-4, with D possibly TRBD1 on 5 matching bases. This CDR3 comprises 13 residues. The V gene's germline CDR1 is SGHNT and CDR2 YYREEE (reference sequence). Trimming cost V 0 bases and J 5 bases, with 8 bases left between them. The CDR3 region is CASSLGKGETQYF. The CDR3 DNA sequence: TGTGCCAGCAGCTTGGGAAAGGGGGAGACCCAGTACTTC.

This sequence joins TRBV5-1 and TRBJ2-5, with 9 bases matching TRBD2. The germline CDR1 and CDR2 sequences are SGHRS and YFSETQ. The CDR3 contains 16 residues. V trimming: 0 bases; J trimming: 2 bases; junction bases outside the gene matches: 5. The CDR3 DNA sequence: TGCGCCAGCAGCTTGGCCGATAGCGGGGGTCAAGAGACCCAGTACTTC. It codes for CASSLADSGGQETQYF.

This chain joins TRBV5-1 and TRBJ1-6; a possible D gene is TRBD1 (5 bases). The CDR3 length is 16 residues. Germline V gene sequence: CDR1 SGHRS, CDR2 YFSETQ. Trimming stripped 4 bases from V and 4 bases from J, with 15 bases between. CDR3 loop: CASSHTPDTYNSPLHF. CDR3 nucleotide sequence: TGCGCCAGCAGCCATACCCCGGACACTTATAATTCACCCCTCCACTTT.

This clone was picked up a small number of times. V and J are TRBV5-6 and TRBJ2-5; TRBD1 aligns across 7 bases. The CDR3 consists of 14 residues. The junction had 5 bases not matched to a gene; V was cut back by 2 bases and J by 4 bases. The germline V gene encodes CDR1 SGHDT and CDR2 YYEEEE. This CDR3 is CASSFSSGGETQYF. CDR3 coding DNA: TGTGCCAGCAGCTTTTCATCAGGGGGAGAGACCCAGTACTTC.

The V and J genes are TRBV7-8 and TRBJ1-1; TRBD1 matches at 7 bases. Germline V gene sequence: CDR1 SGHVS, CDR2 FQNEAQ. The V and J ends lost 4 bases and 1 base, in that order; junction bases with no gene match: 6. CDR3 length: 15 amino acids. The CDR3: CASSSSTGWNTEAFF. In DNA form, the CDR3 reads TGTGCCAGCAGCTCTTCGACAGGGTGGAACACTGAAGCTTTCTTT.

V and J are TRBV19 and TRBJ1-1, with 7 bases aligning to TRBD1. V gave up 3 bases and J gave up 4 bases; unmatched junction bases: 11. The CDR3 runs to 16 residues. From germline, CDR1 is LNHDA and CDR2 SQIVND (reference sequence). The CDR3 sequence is CASSIPVGGVSTEAFF. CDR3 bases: TGTGCCAGTAGTATCCCGGTAGGGGGCGTTAGCACTGAAGCTTTCTTT. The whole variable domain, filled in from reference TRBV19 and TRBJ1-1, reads DGGITQSPKYLFRKEGQNVTLSCEQNLNHDAMYWYRQDPGQGLRLIYYSQIVNDFQKGDIAEGYSVSREKKESFPLTVTSAQKNPTAFYLCASSIPVGGVSTEAFFGQGTRLTVV.

CDR3 residues: CASSAEGNTIYF. In DNA form, the CDR3 reads TGTGCCAGCAGTGCTGAGGGAAACACCATATATTTT. The chain links TRBV2 to TRBJ1-3; D is uncertain. V was trimmed by 4 bases and J by 4 bases, leaving 5 bases between them. The germline V gene encodes CDR1 SNHLY and CDR2 FYNNEI. CDR3 size: 12 residues.

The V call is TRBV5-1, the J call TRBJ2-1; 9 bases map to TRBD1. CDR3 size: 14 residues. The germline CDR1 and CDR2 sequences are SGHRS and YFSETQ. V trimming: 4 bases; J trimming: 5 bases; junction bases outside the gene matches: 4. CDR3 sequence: CASSPRQGDNEQFF. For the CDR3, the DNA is TGCGCCAGCAGCCCACGACAGGGGGACAATGAGCAGTTCTTC.

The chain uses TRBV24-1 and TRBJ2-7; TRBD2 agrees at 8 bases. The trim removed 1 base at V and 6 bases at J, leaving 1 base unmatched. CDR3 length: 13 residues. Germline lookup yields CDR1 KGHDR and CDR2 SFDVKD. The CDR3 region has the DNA TGTGCCACCAGTGATTTTGCGGGGGGCGAGCAGTACTTC. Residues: CATSDFAGGEQYF.

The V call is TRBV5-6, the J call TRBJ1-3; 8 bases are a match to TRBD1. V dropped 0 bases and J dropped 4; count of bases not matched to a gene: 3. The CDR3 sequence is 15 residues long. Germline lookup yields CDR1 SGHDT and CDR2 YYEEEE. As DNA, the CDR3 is TGTGCCAGCAGCTTGGGACAGGGGAACGGAAACACCATATATTTT. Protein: CASSLGQGNGNTIYF.

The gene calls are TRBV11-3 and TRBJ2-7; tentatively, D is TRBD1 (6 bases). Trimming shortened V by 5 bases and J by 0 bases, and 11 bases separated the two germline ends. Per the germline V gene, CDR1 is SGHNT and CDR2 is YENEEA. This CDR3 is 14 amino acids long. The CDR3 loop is CASSADRFSYEQYV. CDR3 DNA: TGTGCCAGCAGCGCCGACAGGTTCTCCTACGAGCAGTACGTC.